The 19 T cell receptor beta chains below come from one sample, sequenced in a study of T cell repertoires in cytomegalovirus infection. Antigens of these TCRs are unknown. TCRdb analysed the reads with MiXCR anew, one entry per CDR3 protein. Of approximately 110,000 distinct CDR3 sequences in the sample, roughly 39% were seen once. The sample here was CD8+ T cells from cultured PBMCs, taken from culture after CMV antigen stimulation. The receptor source for this set is a human donor in good health (CMV status not recorded). Some clones in this sample may be carry-over from other donors' samples.

In this sample, this clonotype turned up a few times. V and J are TRBV12-3 or TRBV12-4 and TRBJ1-5, with D perhaps matching TRBD1 (5 bases). The CDR3 covers 13 residues. The ends were cut back, 8 bases at V and 5 bases at J, with 13 bases in the middle. The CDR3 loop reads CASGWGEDQPQHF. The CDR3 bases are TGTGCCAGCGGGTGGGGGGAGGATCAGCCCCAGCATTTT.

In this sample, this clonotype turned up a few times. The chain is built from TRBV7-7 and TRBJ2-7; D remains unclear. The CDR3 has 13 residues. CDR1 is SSHAT, CDR2 FNYEAQ, per germline (reference sequence). Trimming removed 0 bases from V and 2 bases from J, with 5 bases in between. The CDR3 region is CASSLAPTYEQYF. The CDR3 DNA reads as TGTGCCAGCAGCTTAGCCCCGACCTACGAGCAGTACTTC.

The J gene is TRBJ2-1, the V gene TRBV25-1, with D maybe TRBD1 (6 bases). The CDR3 has 13 amino acids. Germline V CDR1 and CDR2: MGHDK, SYGVNS. The V end was cut by 0 bases, the J end by 8 bases, with 8 bases between. CDR3 in DNA: TGTGCCAGCAGTGAATATTCAGGGGATGAGCAGTTCTTC. It is translated as CASSEYSGDEQFF.

This chain joins TRBV29-1 and TRBJ2-2; 8 bases agree with TRBD1. V was clipped by 0 bases and J by 7 bases; unmatched bases: 10. The CDR3 consists of 16 residues. Per germline, CDR1 SQVTM and CDR2 ANQGSEA. The CDR3 DNA is TGCAGCGTTGAAGACCTTAACAGGGGGTCCGTCGGGGAGCTGTTTTTT. Protein sequence: CSVEDLNRGSVGELFF.

This chain joins TRBV3-1 and TRBJ1-2, with 8 bases aligning to TRBD1. Unmatched junction bases numbered 14, after V lost 0 bases and J lost 8 bases. There are 17 residues in the CDR3. Germline lookup yields CDR1 LGHDT and CDR2 YNNKEL (reference sequence). The CDR3: CASSQDYADRDSGGYTF. The CDR3 DNA reads as TGTGCCAGCAGCCAAGATTACGCGGACAGGGACTCAGGAGGCTACACCTTC. Drawing the rest from reference TRBV3-1 and TRBJ1-2, the complete variable domain is DTAVSQTPKYLVTQMGNDKSIKCEQNLGHDTMYWYKQDSKKFLKIMFSYNNKELIINETVPNRFSPKSPDKAHLNLHINSLELGDSAVYFCASSQDYADRDSGGYTFGSGTRLTVV.

This clonotype was detected once. The rearrangement joins TRBV7-8 to TRBJ2-5; 10 bases agree with TRBD1. The germline V gene encodes CDR1 SGHVS and CDR2 FQNEAQ. The CDR3 runs 15 residues. Trimming cost V 4 bases and J 5 bases; bases outside gene matches: 7. In DNA form, the CDR3 reads TGTGCCAGCAGCTCCGGGACAGGGGTACGGGAGACCCAGTACTTC. Translated: CASSSGTGVRETQYF.

In this sample, this clonotype turned up a few times. The CDR3 DNA reads as TGTGCCAGCAGCACTCCGCCAGATACGCAGTATTTT. This gives the protein CASSTPPDTQYF. The V gene is TRBV11-1, the J gene TRBJ2-3; the D is unclear. Germline V lookup: CDR1 SGHAT, CDR2 FQDESV (reference sequence). Trimming took 5 bases from V and 4 from J, leaving 7 bases between them. The CDR3 consists of 12 residues.

The chain uses TRBV4-3 and TRBJ1-1; D is perhaps TRBD1 (5 bases). V lost 3 bases to trimming and J lost 5 bases, with 10 bases between them. This CDR3 comprises 13 residues. The V gene's germline CDR1 is LGHNA and CDR2 YSLEER. CDR3 loop: CASSQEGWTEAFF. In DNA form, the CDR3 reads TGCGCCAGCAGCCAGGAGGGGTGGACTGAAGCTTTCTTT.

The chain has TRBV25-1 and TRBJ2-2; 8 bases map to TRBD1. The V gene end was trimmed by 4 bases and the J gene end by 4 bases; junction bases not matched to a gene: 5. CDR1 is MGHDK, CDR2 SYGVNS, per germline. The CDR3 extends over 15 amino acids. In DNA form, the CDR3 reads TGTGCCAGCAGTGGGACAGGGCGGGGCACCGGGGAGCTGTTTTTT. Protein product: CASSGTGRGTGELFF.

V and J are TRBV7-8 and TRBJ2-5; unclear D gene. V lost 2 bases to trimming and J lost 4 bases, with 11 bases between them. The CDR3 spans 14 residues. The V gene's germline CDR1 is SGHVS and CDR2 FQNEAQ. As DNA, the CDR3 is TGTGCCAGCAGCTTAAACCACCGAGGAGAGACCCAGTACTTC. It codes for CASSLNHRGETQYF.

This clonotype was observed a handful of times. The chain couples TRBV12-3 or TRBV12-4 to TRBJ2-7; 10 bases are shared with TRBD1. CDR3 length equals 15 residues. After removal of 4 bases from V and 4 bases from J, the junction contained 7 bases not matched to a gene. CDR3 region: CASSSPGTGVYEQYF. The CDR3 DNA follows: TGTGCCAGCAGTTCCCCCGGGACAGGGGTGTACGAGCAGTACTTC.

This clonotype was recorded at least ten times. The chain recombines TRBV7-8 with TRBJ2-3; 10 positions agree with TRBD2. The J segment lost 2 bases and the V segment lost 1 base, leaving 3 bases of the junction unmatched. This CDR3 is 16 amino acids long. Germline loops: CDR1 SGHVS, CDR2 FQNEAQ. CDR3 protein: CASSLGLAGDTDTQYF. The CDR3 coding sequence is TGTGCCAGCAGCTTAGGCCTAGCGGGGGACACAGATACGCAGTATTTT.

In its sample, this clonotype was seen a few times. The gene calls are TRBV27 and TRBJ2-1; D not resolved. Trimming stripped 6 bases from V and 3 bases from J, with 9 bases between. CDR3 length: 13 amino acids. In germline, CDR1 is MNHEY, CDR2 SMNVEV (reference sequence). In DNA form, the CDR3 reads TGTGCCAGCAGCGTTGGCGTCTACAATGAGCAGTTCTTC. It specifies CASSVGVYNEQFF.

This chain joins TRBV12-3 or TRBV12-4 and TRBJ1-4; weak D call: TRBD1 (5 bases). Trimming removed 7 bases from V and 0 bases from J, with 12 bases in between. This CDR3 comprises 15 residues. CDR3 sequence: CASNKLGPTNEKLFF. The CDR3 DNA is TGTGCCAGCAACAAATTGGGGCCAACTAATGAAAAACTGTTTTTT.

This clonotype was detected a few times. The J gene is TRBJ2-5, the V gene TRBV12-3 or TRBV12-4; TRBD2 aligns across 8 bases. V lost 1 base and J lost 4; bases outside the gene matches: 2. This CDR3 has 14 amino acids. This CDR3 is CASSLVGGAETQYF. The DNA for the CDR3 is TGTGCCAGCAGTTTAGTCGGGGGGGCAGAGACCCAGTACTTC.

This clonotype has at least ten counts. The gene calls are TRBV7-8 and TRBJ2-3; no reliable D call. The germline V gene encodes CDR1 SGHVS and CDR2 FQNEAQ. The CDR3 sequence is 16 residues long. Trimming removed 1 base at V and 0 bases at J, with 11 bases between. The CDR3 DNA is TGTGCCAGCAGCTTAGACTGGCCTTCTAGCACAGATACGCAGTATTTT. Amino acids: CASSLDWPSSTDTQYF.

This clonotype was counted only a few times. The V and J genes are TRBV7-2 and TRBJ2-7; maybe TRBD1 (5 bases). The CDR3 spans 15 residues. Germline CDR1 and CDR2: SGHTA and FQGNSA. V was clipped by 1 base and J by 3 bases, with 13 bases between them. CDR3 loop: CASSLEPGPNYEQYF. CDR3 nucleotide sequence: TGTGCCAGCAGCTTAGAGCCAGGGCCGAACTACGAGCAGTACTTC.

This chain joins TRBV27 and TRBJ1-4; TRBD1 matches at 7 bases. There are 14 residues in the CDR3. Trimming at V came to 3 bases and at J to 4 bases, leaving 2 bases not matched to a gene. CDR1 MNHEY and CDR2 SMNVEV come from the germline V gene (reference sequence). CDR3 in DNA: TGTGCCAGCAGTTTTTACAGGGGTAATGAAAAACTGTTTTTT. This encodes CASSFYRGNEKLFF.

This clonotype was found a few times. The chain couples TRBV20-1 to TRBJ2-5; 10 nucleotides align to TRBD2. This CDR3 has 18 residues. Losses at the gene ends were 6 bases for V and 1 base for J; bases not matched to a gene: 17. Germline assignment: CDR1 DFQATT and CDR2 SNEGSKA (reference sequence). CDR3 bases: TGCAGTGCCTCCAGCCTAACCCCCAAGCGGGGGGGCCAAGAGACCCAGTACTTC. Protein: CSASSLTPKRGGQETQYF.